These 9 T cell receptor beta chains originate from one sample sequenced in a study of cytomegalovirus exposure and HLA in healthy donors. The PCR was carried out with 60 Vbeta primers and 13 Jbeta primers. Using immunoSEQ multiplex PCR, the repertoire was profiled, and TCRdb retains in-frame clones only, with some absent. The sample lists just over 70,000 clones, around two thirds occurring once. The specimen sequenced was PBMCs. These receptors were collected from a human donor in good health.

This chain uses TRBV28 with TRBJ1-2; 8 nucleotides agree with TRBD1. This CDR3 has 14 amino acids. Germline lookup yields CDR1 MDHEN and CDR2 SYDVKM. The J segment lost 7 bases and the V segment lost 6 bases, leaving 10 bases of the junction unmatched. CDR3 amino acids: CASSLGGRGRGYTF. In DNA, the CDR3 is TGTGCCAGCAGCCTCGGGGGCAGGGGGCGTGGCTACACCTTC.

This clone has more than one count but fewer than ten. The chain carries TRBV5-5 and TRBJ2-3, with D possibly TRBD2 on 6 matching bases. From germline, CDR1 is SGHKS and CDR2 YYEKEE (reference sequence). The V end lost 2 bases, the J end lost 0 bases, and 19 bases lay between the germline ends. CDR3 length: 18 amino acids. CDR3 in amino acids: CASSFRELYITSTDTQYF. The CDR3 bases are TGTGCCAGCAGCTTCCGGGAGCTATATATTACTAGCACAGATACGCAGTATTTT. Drawing the rest from reference TRBV5-5 and TRBJ2-3, the complete variable domain is DAGVTQSPTHLIKTRGQQVTLRCSPISGHKSVSWYQQVLGQGPQFIFQYYEKEERGRGNFPDRFSARQFPNYSSELNVNALLLGDSALYLCASSFRELYITSTDTQYFGPGTRLTVL.

This clone has only a few counts. The gene calls are TRBV7-2 and TRBJ1-5; 7 bases are a match to TRBD1. Trimming at V came to 5 bases and at J to 0 bases, leaving 4 bases not matched to a gene. Germline CDR1 reads SGHTA; CDR2 reads FQGNSA. The CDR3 length is 15 residues. The DNA of the CDR3 is TGTGCCAGCAGCCAGGGGGAGTATAGCAATCAGCCCCAGCATTTT. Translation gives CASSQGEYSNQPQHF.

This clone has only a few counts. This sequence joins TRBV9 and TRBJ2-2, with 10 nucleotides matching TRBD2. The length of the CDR3 is 16 residues. V lost 0 bases, J lost 5 bases, and 4 bases stayed unmatched. The V gene's germline CDR1 is SGDLS and CDR2 YYNGEE. CDR3 sequence (DNA): TGTGCCAGCAGCGTAGAGGCTAGCGGGAGAACCGGGGAGCTGTTTTTT. Translated, it gives CASSVEASGRTGELFF.

The rearrangement links TRBV6-5 to TRBJ1-3; D not certain. Looked up from germline, CDR1 is MNHEY and CDR2 is SVGAGI. The CDR3 is made up of 14 amino acids. Trimming took off 2 bases at V and 2 bases at J, with 7 bases between the two ends. The CDR3 region has the DNA TGTGCCAGCAGTTACGACGGGGCTGGAAACACCATATATTTT. It codes for CASSYDGAGNTIYF.

This clone was detected only once. The chain uses TRBV2 and TRBJ2-5; possible D gene TRBD2, 5 bases. Germline assignment: CDR1 SNHLY and CDR2 FYNNEI. The CDR3 sequence is 13 residues long. V dropped 3 bases and J dropped 5 bases, with 10 bases sitting between them. The CDR3 is CASSELAYETQYF. CDR3 in DNA: TGTGCCAGCAGTGAGCTAGCATATGAGACCCAGTACTTC.

CDR3 coding DNA: TGTGCCAGCAGTCACGGGGCAGGGGGTGGTAATGGCTACACCTTC. Translating gives CASSHGAGGGNGYTF. This rearrangement joins TRBV28 to TRBJ1-2; 7 nucleotides line up with TRBD1. Trimming cost V 5 bases and J 6 bases; bases outside gene matches: 12. The V gene's germline CDR1 is MDHEN and CDR2 SYDVKM. This CDR3 has 15 amino acids.

In this sample, this clone turned up a few times. The V call is TRBV5-1, the J call TRBJ2-7, with TRBD1 identical over 9 bases. V lost 7 bases to trimming and J lost 3 bases; unmatched junction nucleotides: 14. The CDR3 spans 16 residues. Per the germline V gene, CDR1 is SGHRS and CDR2 is YFSETQ. The CDR3 coding sequence is TGCGCCAGCCGTACCGGGACAGGGTCTCGTGACTACGAGCAGTACTTC. This gives the protein CASRTGTGSRDYEQYF.

The J gene is TRBJ1-5, the V gene TRBV2; TRBD1 might be the D (5 bases). The V gene lost 6 bases and the J gene lost 2 bases, with 14 bases spanning the gap. Per the germline V gene, CDR1 is SNHLY and CDR2 is FYNNEI. The length of the CDR3 is 15 residues. The CDR3 protein is CASRPGWKGNQPQHF. The CDR3 region has the DNA TGTGCCAGCAGACCAGGGTGGAAAGGCAATCAGCCCCAGCATTTT.